This T cell receptor beta chain was sequenced in a study of beta chain features in type 1 diabetes. Study observations and caveats: Shortening of TCRB CDR3s, moderate but significant, appeared in all four CD4+ subsets of Type 1 diabetes patients. VDJ junctions sequenced from type 1 diabetes patients showed fewer insertions and more deletions.

CD4+ cells of the naive, central memory, regulatory and stem cell-like memory types were sorted via CD45RO/CCR7/CD25/CD127/CD95/CD27. This CDR3 has 15 residues. Germline CDR1 is ENHRY and CDR2 is SYGVKD. V lost 6 bases and J lost 9; bases outside the gene matches: 10. Every bit of the isolated RNA underwent reverse transcription, so sequencing read expressed TCRB transcripts. Using immunoSEQ multiplex PCR, the repertoire was profiled, and TCRdb retains in-frame clones only, with some absent. The table has 600,000 to 700,000 clones, 9.5% to 15% seen once; the top ten hold more than 0.09%. This clone was counted a few times. The antigen is undetermined.

The rearrangement uses TRBV10-3 and TRBJ2-1; the match to TRBD1 covers 11 bases. This TCR came from a man aged 25 to 40 with type 1 diabetes. Input material: naive CD4+ T cells from blood. CDR3 in amino acids: CAISPPGQGVREQFF. DNA of the CDR3: TGTGCCATCAGCCCCCCGGGACAGGGGGTACGTGAGCAGTTCTTC.